This TCR beta chain was retrieved from a study of blood T cell repertoires in COVID-19. Study details: The origin of the acute and convalescent COVID-19 samples was the United States, Italy and Spain. PBMCs, B-cell-depleted T cells, or T cells provided the cDNA or gDNA that made up the material.

Authors' methods: Researchers report that nucleated cell counts were estimated from reference gene primer amplification. Repertoires were generated with immunoSEQ multiplex PCR, while TCRdb's copy carries only in-frame clones and drops some. V, J and clone size derive from that table, while D and trimming were established from the DNA sequence. The sample contains some 270,000 clones, around 89% of which appear only once. The ends lost 5 bases at V and 8 bases at J; junction bases unmatched: 12. Per germline, CDR1 GTSNPN and CDR2 SVGIG (reference sequence). The CDR3 has 15 amino acids. The source material was peripheral blood. The V call is TRBV30, the J call TRBJ2-1; 10 positions agree with TRBD1. This sequence originates from a man aged 25 to 45 with acute or convalescent COVID-19. The chain's CDR3 is CAWQFFRDRGDEQFF. The CDR3 region has the DNA TGTGCCTGGCAGTTTTTTCGGGACAGGGGCGATGAGCAGTTCTTC.